This passage covers 31 T cell receptor beta chains from one sample sequenced in a study of blood T cell repertoires in COVID-19. TCRdb's table, derived via immunoSEQ multiplex PCR, lists solely in-frame clones and lacks some. The sample holds about 180,000 clones, about 81% seen once. Sequenced material: peripheral blood. Every receptor here comes from an elderly woman with COVID-19, enrolled during active disease.

J is TRBJ2-2 and V is TRBV9; a weak D match, TRBD2 (6 bases). V lost 4 bases and J 3 bases, leaving 19 bases between the germline ends. Per germline, CDR1 SGDLS and CDR2 YYNGEE. The CDR3 extends over 17 amino acids. The CDR3 loop is CASSLPWRGWDTGELFF. In DNA, the CDR3 is TGTGCCAGCAGCCTTCCCTGGAGGGGCTGGGACACCGGGGAGCTGTTTTTT.

V usage is TRBV4-2 and J usage is TRBJ2-1; 15 bases agree with TRBD2. In germline, CDR1 is LGHNA, CDR2 YNFKEQ. The V gene end was trimmed by 4 bases and the J gene end by 2 bases; junction bases not matched to a gene: 6. The CDR3 is 18 residues long. CDR3 region: CASSPWTSGRDTYNEQFF. The CDR3 region has the DNA TGTGCCAGCAGCCCCTGGACTAGCGGGAGGGATACCTACAATGAGCAGTTCTTC.

Here the CDR3 DNA reads TGTGCCAGCAGCTTAAGCCTAAACACTGAAGCTTTCTTT. It codes for CASSLSLNTEAFF. The J gene is TRBJ1-1, the V gene TRBV7-2; no clear D gene. The length of the CDR3 is 13 residues. Germline-derived CDR1 and CDR2 are SGHTA and FQGNSA. The germline V and J ends were trimmed by 2 bases and 2 bases, with 6 bases remaining between them.

The chain joins TRBV7-2 to TRBJ2-5; tentatively, D is TRBD1 (6 bases). The ends were cut back, 5 bases at V and 2 bases at J, with 12 bases in the middle. The CDR3 extends over 14 amino acids. The germline CDR1 and CDR2 sequences are SGHTA and FQGNSA. The CDR3, as DNA: TGTGCCAGCAGCCGGGACACCTCGCAAGAGACCCAGTACTTC. It encodes CASSRDTSQETQYF.

At least ten counts were recorded for this clone. CDR3: CATGARALYNEQFF. CDR3 sequence (DNA): TGTGCCACCGGAGCCAGGGCCCTCTACAATGAGCAGTTCTTC. V and J are TRBV24-1 and TRBJ2-1, with D tentatively TRBD1 (5 bases). V lost 9 bases and J 3 bases, leaving 14 bases between the germline ends. CDR3 length equals 14 residues. The V gene's germline CDR1 is KGHDR and CDR2 SFDVKD.

The CDR3, as DNA: TGTGCCAGCAGTCTTGGCGGGGGAAACACCATATATTTT. Its protein product is CASSLGGGNTIYF. J is TRBJ1-3 and V is TRBV12-3 or TRBV12-4; D unresolved. This CDR3 region has 13 residues. Trimming stripped 5 bases from V and 4 bases from J, with 9 bases between.

The V call is TRBV5-1, the J call TRBJ2-3; 9 bases fit TRBD2. The CDR3 spans 15 residues. Germline V gene sequence: CDR1 SGHRS, CDR2 YFSETQ. V gave up 4 bases and J gave up 3 bases; unmatched junction bases: 6. CDR3 in DNA: TGCGCCAGCAGCACTGCGACTAGCGGTACAGATACGCAGTATTTT. Protein product: CASSTATSGTDTQYF.

The genes are TRBV10-3 and TRBJ2-2; D is perhaps TRBD2 (5 bases). The germline V gene encodes CDR1 ENHRY and CDR2 SYGVKD. V shed 5 bases and J shed 2 bases, with 9 bases lying between them. The CDR3 length is 14 residues. This CDR3 is CAISPSSNTGELFF. CDR3 nucleotide sequence: TGTGCCATCAGTCCTAGCTCCAACACCGGGGAGCTGTTTTTT.

This clone was seen a single time. This chain joins TRBV7-9 and TRBJ1-4; tentatively, D is TRBD1 (6 bases). Looked up from germline, CDR1 is SEHNR and CDR2 is FQNEAQ (reference sequence). V dropped 1 base and J dropped 7 bases, with 13 bases sitting between them. This CDR3 has 15 residues. CDR3 coding DNA: TGTGCCAGCAGCTTAGGGTACAGGGAGAGTGAAAAACTGTTTTTT. This gives the protein CASSLGYRESEKLFF.

V and J are TRBV15 and TRBJ1-2; D remains unclear. This CDR3 comprises 15 residues. V was pared by 1 base and J by 5 bases, with 14 bases between. Per germline, CDR1 LNHNV and CDR2 YYDKDF (reference sequence). Here the CDR3 DNA reads TGTGCCACCAGCAGAGGGAGCGGCACAGAATATGGCTACACCTTC. Translating gives CATSRGSGTEYGYTF.

This sequence joins TRBV14 and TRBJ1-2, with D maybe TRBD1 (5 bases). V lost 4 bases to trimming and J lost 4 bases, with 10 bases between them. Germline V CDR1 and CDR2: SGHDN, FVKESK. The CDR3 covers 13 residues. The chain's CDR3 is CASSRDRLYGYTF. As DNA, the CDR3 is TGTGCCAGCAGCCGCGACAGACTCTATGGCTACACCTTC.

J is TRBJ2-7 and V is TRBV5-1; 8 nucleotides line up with TRBD1. The V gene's germline CDR1 is SGHRS and CDR2 YFSETQ. V lost 4 bases to trimming and J lost 2 bases; unmatched junction nucleotides: 11. There are 16 residues in the CDR3. The CDR3 spells CASSQRQGTIAYEQYF. The CDR3, as DNA: TGCGCCAGCAGCCAAAGACAGGGGACCATTGCCTACGAGCAGTACTTC.

The genes are TRBV3-1 (or the pseudogene TRBV3-2) and TRBJ1-2; the match to TRBD1 covers 9 bases. Germline CDR1 and CDR2: LGHDT and YNNKEL (reference sequence). The junction had 7 bases not matched to a gene; V was cut back by 4 bases and J by 7 bases. The CDR3 sequence is 14 residues long. The CDR3 loop is CASSRMDRGAGYTF. The DNA of the CDR3 is TGTGCCAGCAGCCGAATGGACAGGGGAGCTGGCTACACCTTC.

The chain couples TRBV21-1 to TRBJ2-7; the D call in the table, TRBD2, was not verified against the DNA. TRBV21-1 is marked as a pseudogene. The CDR3 extends over 9 amino acids. CDR3: CATSREQYF. The CDR3 nucleotides are TGTGCCACCAGTCGCGAGCAGTACTTC.

The V call is TRBV14, the J call TRBJ1-2; D may be TRBD1 (5 bases). Germline V gives CDR1 SGHDN, CDR2 FVKESK. The CDR3 sequence is 15 residues long. V lost 4 bases, J lost 4 bases, and 16 bases lay in between. For the CDR3, the DNA is TGTGCCAGCAGCCCTATTTCAGGGTGGAGCTATGGCTACACCTTC. Its protein product is CASSPISGWSYGYTF.

The chain joins TRBV5-5 to TRBJ2-1; D is possibly TRBD2 (6 bases). The CDR3 is 15 amino acids. V shed 4 bases and J shed 2 bases, with 13 bases lying between them. Germline V gene sequence: CDR1 SGHKS, CDR2 YYEKEE (reference sequence). This CDR3 is CASSPREKTYNEQFF. Here the CDR3 DNA reads TGTGCCAGCAGCCCTCGGGAGAAGACCTACAATGAGCAGTTCTTC.

This clone appeared a single time. V and J are TRBV5-4 and TRBJ1-1; TRBD1 matches 9 bases. The CDR3 runs to 16 residues. V gave up 3 bases and J gave up 0 bases; unmatched junction bases: 6. Germline lookup yields CDR1 SGHNT and CDR2 YYREEE (reference sequence). This CDR3 reads CASSSPGQGMNTEAFF. CDR3 sequence (DNA): TGTGCCAGCAGCTCACCGGGACAGGGCATGAACACTGAAGCTTTCTTT. The full variable domain, with the rest looked up from reference TRBV5-4 and TRBJ1-1, is ETGVTQSPTHLIKTRGQQVTLRCSSQSGHNTVSWYQQALGQGPQFIFQYYREEENGRGNFPPRFSGLQFPNYSSELNVNALELDDSALYLCASSSPGQGMNTEAFFGQGTRLTVV.

The chain couples TRBV5-6 to TRBJ1-4; 9 bases map to TRBD1. There are 15 residues in the CDR3. Germline V lookup: CDR1 SGHDT, CDR2 YYEEEE. V was clipped by 3 bases and J by 8 bases; unmatched bases: 8. CDR3 sequence: CASSYPGQGGEKLFF. The CDR3 nucleotides are TGTGCCAGCAGCTACCCGGGACAGGGAGGGGAAAAACTGTTTTTT.

The chain has TRBV7-2 and TRBJ2-2; D perhaps matches TRBD2 (6 bases). The V end lost 1 base, the J end lost 2 bases, and 17 bases lay between the germline ends. Germline CDR1 SGHTA, CDR2 FQGNSA. The CDR3 runs 18 residues. CDR3 sequence reads: CASSLVDPGTFNTGELFF. The CDR3 coding sequence is TGTGCCAGCAGCTTAGTGGACCCCGGGACTTTTAACACCGGGGAGCTGTTTTTT. The full variable domain, rest sourced from reference TRBV7-2 and TRBJ2-2, is GAGVSQSPSNKVTEKGKDVELRCDPISGHTALYWYRQSLGQGLEFLIYFQGNSAPDKSGLPSDRFSAERTGGSVSTLTIQRTQQEDSAVYLCASSLVDPGTFNTGELFFGEGSRLTVL.

J is TRBJ2-3 and V is TRBV10-3; TRBD2 is a possible D gene (5 bases). This CDR3 has 14 residues. Germline assignment: CDR1 ENHRY and CDR2 SYGVKD. Trimming cost V 3 bases and J 4 bases, with 11 bases left between them. CDR3 bases: TGTGCCATCAGTGATCCCCTAGCTCCAGATACGCAGTATTTT. Protein sequence: CAISDPLAPDTQYF.

The chain employs TRBV3-1 (or the pseudogene TRBV3-2) and TRBJ2-2; 10 bases are a match to TRBD1. CDR1 LGHDT and CDR2 YNNKEL come from the germline V gene (reference sequence). The V gene end was trimmed by 2 bases and the J gene end by 6 bases; junction bases not matched to a gene: 6. CDR3 length: 16 residues. This chain's CDR3 is CASSQYLGQGPGELFF. In DNA form, the CDR3 reads TGTGCCAGCAGCCAATATCTGGGACAGGGGCCCGGGGAGCTGTTTTTT.

This rearrangement joins TRBV29-1 to TRBJ1-2, with D possibly matching TRBD1 (6 bases). This CDR3 region has 12 residues. V was clipped by 6 bases and J by 8 bases, with 16 bases between them. Germline assignment: CDR1 SQVTM and CDR2 ANQGSEA. The CDR3 region has the DNA TGCAGCGTGCTCCAGGGGACGGTAGGCTACACCTTC. This codes for CSVLQGTVGYTF.

The chain links TRBV2 to TRBJ1-5; 9 nucleotides line up with TRBD1. CDR3 length: 14 residues. V gave up 5 bases and J gave up 5 bases; unmatched junction bases: 4. In germline, CDR1 is SNHLY, CDR2 FYNNEI. The CDR3 spells CASSPDRGYQPQHF. The CDR3 DNA reads TGTGCCAGCAGTCCCGACAGGGGGTATCAGCCCCAGCATTTT.

The chain joins TRBV28 to TRBJ1-5; 10 positions agree with TRBD1. This CDR3 spans 16 amino acids. Germline-derived CDR1 and CDR2 are MDHEN and SYDVKM. With 2 bases clipped from V and 5 bases from J, the junction kept 6 bases outside the gene matches. Here the CDR3 DNA reads TGTGCCAGCAGTTTACCGGGACAGGGGCTCGATCAGCCCCAGCATTTT. Its protein is CASSLPGQGLDQPQHF.

V gene TRBV9 combines with J gene TRBJ1-3, with D uncertain. Looked up from germline, CDR1 is SGDLS and CDR2 is YYNGEE. The V and J ends lost 0 bases and 4 bases respectively, with 11 bases between them. The CDR3 totals 15 residues. In DNA form, the CDR3 reads TGTGCCAGCAGCGTAGCTGCGGGAACCGGAAACACCATATATTTT. This encodes CASSVAAGTGNTIYF.

The chain carries TRBV5-1 and TRBJ1-2, with unresolved D. This CDR3 comprises 14 residues. The V and J ends lost 0 bases and 0 bases respectively, with 6 bases between them. Germline CDR1 SGHRS, CDR2 YFSETQ. CDR3 in amino acids: CASSLDSPNYGYTF. The CDR3 DNA sequence: TGCGCCAGCAGCTTGGACAGCCCTAACTATGGCTACACCTTC.

V gene TRBV3-1 (or the pseudogene TRBV3-2) combines with J gene TRBJ2-7, with D perhaps TRBD2 (6 bases). The CDR3 runs to 15 residues. From germline, CDR1 is LGHDT and CDR2 YNNKEL (reference sequence). The V end was cut by 4 bases, the J end by 1 base, with 14 bases between. The CDR3 coding sequence is TGTGCCAGCAGCCGTACGGGACTCCAATCCTACGAGCAGTACTTC. Translation: CASSRTGLQSYEQYF.

The chain employs TRBV3-1 (or the pseudogene TRBV3-2) and TRBJ1-4, with D tentatively TRBD1 (6 bases). This CDR3 region has 15 residues. CDR1 LGHDT and CDR2 YNNKEL come from the germline V gene (reference sequence). V dropped 4 bases and J dropped 7 bases, with 16 bases sitting between them. In DNA, the CDR3 is TGTGCCAGCAGCCGAGCAGGGGCCACCTTTGAAAAACTGTTTTTT. Its protein product is CASSRAGATFEKLFF.

The J gene is TRBJ1-2, the V gene TRBV6-1; 10 positions match TRBD1. V shed 0 bases, J shed 8 bases, and the junction held 0 bases outside the gene matches. The CDR3 extends over 13 amino acids. Per the germline V gene, CDR1 is MNHNS and CDR2 is SASEGT. Here the CDR3 reads CASSEAGQGGYTF. Here the CDR3 DNA reads TGTGCCAGCAGTGAAGCGGGACAGGGGGGCTACACCTTC.

The J gene is TRBJ2-1, the V gene TRBV27; 7 nucleotides agree with TRBD2. Germline CDR1 is MNHEY and CDR2 is SMNVEV (reference sequence). The CDR3 is 17 residues long. V trimming: 0 bases; J trimming: 3 bases; junction bases outside the gene matches: 8. In DNA form, the CDR3 reads TGTGCCAGCAGTTTATCTCGCCTAGCGGATCTCTACAATGAGCAGTTCTTC. It translates to CASSLSRLADLYNEQFF.

The chain recombines TRBV10-3 with TRBJ1-2; TRBD1 matches at 7 bases. Germline-derived CDR1 and CDR2 are ENHRY and SYGVKD. Germline trimming cut 3 bases from V and 3 bases from J; bases unmatched to any gene: 7. This CDR3 has 15 amino acids. For the CDR3, the DNA is TGTGCCATCAGTGACCCCGACGACAGGGACTATGGCTACACCTTC. It specifies CAISDPDDRDYGYTF.